This T cell receptor beta chain derives from a study of T cell responses to AZD1222 COVID-19 vaccine. Study observations and caveats: Repertoire collection took place solely once the T cell response had peaked. Regions 160-218 and 743-854 dominated among vaccine-associated CD4 TCRs spanning spike. Clonal diversity may have been underestimated in mostly white British donors. The study reported that nearly half of spike-specific TCRs target unmutated variant regions.

This CDR3 comprises 14 residues. The ends lost 5 bases at V and 7 bases at J; junction bases unmatched: 11. Germline lookup yields CDR1 GTSNPN and CDR2 SVGIG (reference sequence). The protocol was immunoSEQ multiplex PCR, while the TCRdb copy is restricted to in-frame clones and leaves out a portion. The sample holds roughly 80,000 clones, roughly 90% seen once. Points on this clone: Antigen: not known.

This TCR derives from an adult in good health. The chain joins TRBV30 to TRBJ1-3; the match to TRBD1 covers 7 bases. Sequencing used peripheral blood, obtained on day 0 of MenACWY control vaccination. DNA of the CDR3: TGTGCCTGGTCCAGCAGGGGGAAAGCGAACACCATATATTTT. Residues: CAWSSRGKANTIYF.